This T cell receptor beta chain was sequenced for a study of blood T cell repertoires in COVID-19. The CDR3 loop spans 18 amino acids. Germline CDR1 is SGHVS and CDR2 is FQNEAQ. The V and J ends lost 5 bases and 4 bases, in that order; junction bases with no gene match: 16. The sample holds a few counts of this clone. Assay: immunoSEQ multiplex PCR; the TCRdb copy retains only in-frame clones and omits some. The table has over 110,000 clones, 80% to 90% seen once. The chain is built from TRBV7-8 and TRBJ1-2; the match to TRBD1 covers 10 bases. This clonotype was obtained from a woman aged 45-65 years with acute or convalescent COVID-19. The sample taken for sequencing was peripheral blood. The CDR3 bases are TGTGCCAGCAGCGCATACCTAGGGACAGGGGCCTTCTTCTATGGCTACACCTTC. Amino acids: CASSAYLGTGAFFYGYTF.